Below are 9 T cell receptor beta chains sequenced from a single sample in a study of cytomegalovirus exposure and HLA in healthy donors. The PCR used 60 Vbeta and 13 Jbeta primers. The method was immunoSEQ multiplex PCR; TCRdb's version includes in-frame clones alone and lacks a portion of them. Altogether about 230,000 clones are present, roughly 78% being singletons, with the ten largest covering 0.4% to 0.6%. The sample taken for sequencing was PBMCs. These receptors all come from a boy between 10 and 17 years old in good health and CMV-seronegative.

The sample holds a few counts of this clone. The rearrangement uses TRBV2 and TRBJ2-3, with D maybe TRBD2 (6 bases). Per the germline V gene, CDR1 is SNHLY and CDR2 is FYNNEI. V was trimmed by 5 bases and J by 5 bases, leaving 8 bases between them. The length of the CDR3 is 12 residues. The CDR3 region is CASSRLGDTQYF. CDR3 DNA: TGTGCCAGCAGTCGACTAGGAGATACGCAGTATTTT.

As concerns this clone: Compared with germline, one end of the junction differs, possibly owing to a read error. The chain is built from TRBV7-7 and TRBJ2-7; TRBD1 agrees at 10 bases. The CDR3 contains 15 residues. Germline CDR1 reads SSHAT; CDR2 reads FNYEAQ (reference sequence). DNA of the CDR3: TGTGCTAGCAGCCCGACCGGGACAGGGGACTACGAGCAGTACTTC. Translated, it gives CASSPTGTGDYEQYF.

The chain uses TRBV19 and TRBJ1-2; unclear D gene. Germline-derived CDR1 and CDR2 are LNHDA and SQIVND (reference sequence). CDR3 length: 13 amino acids. V was clipped by 3 bases and J by 8 bases, with 13 bases between them. In DNA form, the CDR3 reads TGTGCCAGTAGTATGCCGCCGGGTCGAGGCTACACCTTC. Encoded protein: CASSMPPGRGYTF.

This clone was observed a few times. CDR3 amino acids: CASSRTLGETQYF. CDR3 coding DNA: TGTGCCAGCAGCCGAACCCTCGGGGAGACCCAGTACTTC. The gene calls are TRBV9 and TRBJ2-5; D gene ambiguous. Trimming took off 4 bases at V and 5 bases at J, with 12 bases between the two ends. CDR1 and CDR2 from the germline V gene are SGDLS and YYNGEE. The CDR3 spans 13 residues.

The rearrangement uses TRBV23-1 and TRBJ2-5; D remains unclear. TRBV23-1 is classed as an ORF, of uncertain function. The germline V and J ends were trimmed by 0 bases and 1 base, with 9 bases remaining between them. The CDR3 is 15 amino acids. The CDR3, as DNA: TGCGCCAGCAGTCAATCAGAGGAGACCCAAGAGACCCAGTACTTC. Translating it yields CASSQSEETQETQYF.

The chain carries TRBV6-5 and TRBJ2-7; tentatively, D is TRBD2 (5 bases). V gave up 7 bases and J gave up 3 bases, with 13 bases separating them. CDR1 MNHEY and CDR2 SVGAGI come from the germline V gene. The CDR3 runs to 13 residues. CDR3 sequence: CASMAPGSYEQYF. CDR3 in DNA: TGTGCCAGCATGGCGCCGGGAAGCTACGAGCAGTACTTC.

The chain links TRBV7-2 to TRBJ1-2; TRBD1 agrees at 9 bases. With V trimmed by 5 bases and J by 3 bases, 10 bases remained unmatched. Germline CDR1 is SGHTA and CDR2 is FQGNSA. This CDR3 region has 16 residues. The CDR3 protein is CASSPRGQGYDYGYTF. As DNA, the CDR3 is TGTGCCAGCAGCCCCCGAGGACAGGGGTATGACTATGGCTACACCTTC.

J is TRBJ1-1 and V is TRBV5-1; D is possibly TRBD1 (6 bases). The V end lost 0 bases, the J end lost 3 bases, and 21 bases lay between the germline ends. This CDR3 comprises 18 residues. The germline gives CDR1 SGHRS, CDR2 YFSETQ. CDR3: CASSLGLGKQGRDTEAFF. CDR3 coding DNA: TGCGCCAGCAGCTTGGGATTGGGAAAACAGGGAAGAGACACTGAAGCTTTCTTT.

In its sample, this clone was seen a few times. This sequence joins TRBV5-1 and TRBJ2-7; 9 bases agree with TRBD2. V shed 2 bases, J shed 0 bases, and the junction held 9 bases outside the gene matches. CDR3 length: 17 residues. Germline CDR1 reads SGHRS; CDR2 reads YFSETQ. DNA of the CDR3: TGCGCCAGCAGCTTAGGGGGTAGCGGGGGTCTCTCCTACGAGCAGTACTTC. Residues: CASSLGGSGGLSYEQYF.